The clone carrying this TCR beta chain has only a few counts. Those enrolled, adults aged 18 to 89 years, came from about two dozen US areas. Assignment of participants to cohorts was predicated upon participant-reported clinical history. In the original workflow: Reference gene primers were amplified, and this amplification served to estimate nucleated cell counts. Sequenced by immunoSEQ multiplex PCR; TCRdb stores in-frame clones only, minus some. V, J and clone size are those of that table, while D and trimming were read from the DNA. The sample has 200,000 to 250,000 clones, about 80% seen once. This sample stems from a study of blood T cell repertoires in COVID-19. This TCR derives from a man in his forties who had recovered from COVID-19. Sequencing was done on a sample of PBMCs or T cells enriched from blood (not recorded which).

CDR3 sequence (DNA): TGTGCCAGTAGTTTACGACAACGGGGGTCCTACGAGCAGTACTTC. This sequence encodes CASSLRQRGSYEQYF. The gene calls are TRBV19 and TRBJ2-7; D possibly corresponds to TRBD2 (6 bases). CDR3 length: 15 residues. Trimming cost V 5 bases and J 1 base, with 15 bases left between them. Germline values: CDR1 LNHDA, CDR2 SQIVND (reference sequence).